The 25 T cell receptor beta chains below come from one sample, sequenced in a study of neurological immune-mediated disorders. TCRdb itself ran the 5' RACE reads through MiXCR, one entry per CDR3 protein. The sample contains about 48,000 distinct CDR3 sequences, about 26% of which appear only once. Sequencing was carried out using PBMCs. These receptors were taken from a woman in her seventies in good health.

This clonotype was observed at least ten times. J is TRBJ1-4 and V is TRBV5-1, with 7 bases identical to TRBD1. V dropped 0 bases and J dropped 6; count of bases not matched to a gene: 5. CDR3 length: 15 residues. Looked up from germline, CDR1 is SGHRS and CDR2 is YFSETQ. The CDR3 reads CASSLGGTVDEKLFF. CDR3 nucleotides: TGCGCCAGCAGCTTGGGGGGGACAGTCGATGAAAAACTGTTTTTT.

This clonotype has a count of ten or more. This rearrangement joins TRBV7-2 to TRBJ2-1; D is unresolved. The CDR3 extends over 13 amino acids. Germline assignment: CDR1 SGHTA and CDR2 FQGNSA. V dropped 2 bases and J dropped 7 bases, with 9 bases sitting between them. CDR3 amino acids: CASSLSIANEQFF. The DNA of the CDR3 is TGTGCCAGCAGCTTAAGTATAGCAAATGAGCAGTTCTTC.

This clonotype was detected many times. V is TRBV20-1 and J is TRBJ2-1; D is uncertain. V lost 3 bases, J lost 1 base, and 13 bases lay in between. The germline gives CDR1 DFQATT, CDR2 SNEGSKA (reference sequence). There are 15 residues in the CDR3. This CDR3 is CSASDRALSYNEQFF. CDR3 DNA: TGCAGTGCTAGCGATAGGGCCCTTTCCTACAATGAGCAGTTCTTC.

The chain joins TRBV6-2 or TRBV6-3 to TRBJ2-5; D call uncertain. The V end was cut by 6 bases, the J end by 4 bases, with 12 bases between. This CDR3 spans 13 amino acids. Germline lookup yields CDR1 MNHEY and CDR2 SVGEGT. Here the CDR3 DNA reads TGTGCCAGCAGCCGCCGGGTGGTAGAGACCCAGTACTTC. Translated: CASSRRVVETQYF.

This clonotype has a handful of counts. This chain joins TRBV12-3 or TRBV12-4 and TRBJ2-2; 13 bases line up with TRBD2. The ends lost 6 bases at V and 3 bases at J; junction bases unmatched: 7. The CDR3 runs to 17 residues. The CDR3 DNA reads TGTGCCAGCAGCCCAAGAGGACTAGCGGGAGACACCGGGGAGCTGTTTTTT. Its protein product is CASSPRGLAGDTGELFF.

This clonotype was counted at least ten times. This rearrangement joins TRBV20-1 to TRBJ1-5; D not resolved. V was cut by 6 bases and J by 8 bases, with 20 bases left in between. This CDR3 region has 14 residues. Germline V CDR1 and CDR2: DFQATT, SNEGSKA (reference sequence). The CDR3 here is CSASASGYGEPQHF. In DNA, the CDR3 is TGCAGTGCATCAGCCTCGGGTTACGGGGAGCCCCAGCATTTT.

This clonotype was detected many times. The chain joins TRBV4-3 to TRBJ2-3, with 7 bases aligning to TRBD1. Per germline, CDR1 LGHNA and CDR2 YSLEER. After removal of 3 bases from V and 0 bases from J, the junction contained 6 bases not matched to a gene. CDR3 length: 16 residues. CDR3 amino acids: CASSQRGLPSTDTQYF. Written as DNA, the CDR3 is TGCGCCAGCAGCCAGAGGGGGCTCCCTAGCACAGATACGCAGTATTTT.

This clonotype has at least ten counts. The rearrangement joins TRBV4-2 to TRBJ2-3; D is ambiguous. Per the germline V gene, CDR1 is LGHNA and CDR2 is YNFKEQ. This CDR3 is built from 15 residues. V was clipped by 0 bases and J by 5 bases, with 12 bases between them. DNA for the CDR3: TGTGCCAGCAGCCAAGATGACGGGTCTGAAGATACGCAGTATTTT. The encoded protein is CASSQDDGSEDTQYF.

This clonotype was counted many times. V and J are TRBV6-2 or TRBV6-3 and TRBJ1-2; possible D gene TRBD1, 5 bases. This CDR3 is built from 14 residues. V dropped 0 bases and J dropped 6 bases, with 11 bases sitting between them. Germline CDR1 reads MNHEY; CDR2 reads SVGEGT. The CDR3 nucleotides are TGTGCCAGCAGTTACTCGACAGAACCCCATGGCTACACCTTC. Translated: CASSYSTEPHGYTF.

This clonotype was seen ten or more times. The V call is TRBV20-1, the J call TRBJ2-5; possibly TRBD2 for D (5 bases). The germline CDR1 and CDR2 sequences are DFQATT and SNEGSKA (reference sequence). The V gene lost 6 bases and the J gene lost 7 bases, with 30 bases spanning the gap. The CDR3 loop spans 17 amino acids. CDR3 loop: CSAGGYGEGALRGTQYF. DNA of the CDR3: TGCAGTGCCGGAGGTTATGGAGAGGGAGCGCTTCGCGGGACCCAGTACTTC.

This clonotype was picked up many times. The rearrangement links TRBV29-1 to TRBJ1-2; D unresolved. This CDR3 comprises 12 residues. Deletions cut 7 bases from V and 6 bases from J, with 15 bases between. The V gene's germline CDR1 is SQVTM and CDR2 ANQGSEA. Here the CDR3 reads CSAEPGGNGYTF. The CDR3 DNA is TGCAGCGCCGAACCAGGAGGGAATGGCTACACCTTC.

This chain uses TRBV25-1 with TRBJ2-2; D is perhaps TRBD1 (6 bases). V gave up 5 bases and J gave up 3 bases, with 13 bases separating them. The CDR3 has 15 residues. From germline, CDR1 is MGHDK and CDR2 SYGVNS. CDR3 nucleotides: TGTGCCAGCAGTCCCCCGACAGGAGACACCGGGGAGCTGTTTTTT. This sequence encodes CASSPPTGDTGELFF. The full variable domain, with the rest looked up from reference TRBV25-1 and TRBJ2-2, is EADIYQTPRYLVIGTGKKITLECSQTMGHDKMYWYQQDPGMELHLIHYSYGVNSTEKGDLSSESTVSRIRTEHFPLTLESARPSHTSQYLCASSPPTGDTGELFFGEGSRLTVL.

This chain uses TRBV19 with TRBJ1-1, with D perhaps TRBD1 (6 bases). CDR1 and CDR2 (germline): LNHDA, SQIVND (reference sequence). The CDR3 runs 14 residues. The V and J ends lost 5 bases and 4 bases respectively, with 14 bases between them. DNA of the CDR3: TGTGCCAGTAGTGATTGGGGGGCAGGCACTGAAGCTTTCTTT. Its protein is CASSDWGAGTEAFF. Based on the CDR3 plus reference TRBV19 and TRBJ1-1, the full variable domain is DGGITQSPKYLFRKEGQNVTLSCEQNLNHDAMYWYRQDPGQGLRLIYYSQIVNDFQKGDIAEGYSVSREKKESFPLTVTSAQKNPTAFYLCASSDWGAGTEAFFGQGTRLTVV.

This clonotype was picked up many times. The chain employs TRBV20-1 and TRBJ2-2, with D possibly TRBD2 on 6 matching bases. This CDR3 has 15 residues. The V gene's germline CDR1 is DFQATT and CDR2 SNEGSKA (reference sequence). Trimming removed 1 base from V and 1 base from J, with 10 bases in between. The DNA for the CDR3 is TGCAGTGCTAGAGTCGCGGGACGGAACACCGGGGAGCTGTTTTTT. This encodes CSARVAGRNTGELFF.

This chain connects TRBV7-2 to TRBJ2-3; 14 bases fit TRBD2. The CDR3 is made up of 18 amino acids. Trimming cost V 5 bases and J 1 base; bases outside gene matches: 8. CDR1 is SGHTA and CDR2 is FQGNSA in the germline V gene. CDR3: CASSHGTSGRLGTDTQYF. CDR3 bases: TGTGCCAGCAGCCACGGGACTAGCGGGAGATTGGGCACAGATACGCAGTATTTT.

This clonotype came up a few times. This chain joins TRBV20-1 and TRBJ2-1; 7 bases are a match to TRBD2. Germline V gene lookup returns CDR1 DFQATT and CDR2 SNEGSKA (reference sequence). Trimming at V came to 1 base and at J to 0 bases, leaving 6 bases not matched to a gene. This CDR3 comprises 16 residues. DNA of the CDR3: TGCAGTGCTAGAGGGGGACTACAGAGCTCCTACAATGAGCAGTTCTTC. Translating it yields CSARGGLQSSYNEQFF.

This clonotype occurred many times. The rearrangement uses TRBV7-2 and TRBJ2-7, with D possibly matching TRBD2 (5 bases). The CDR3 has 16 amino acids. From germline, CDR1 is SGHTA and CDR2 FQGNSA. Trimming stripped 4 bases from V and 12 bases from J, with 28 bases between. This chain's CDR3 is CASSWITGPSSGVRYF. The CDR3 bases are TGTGCCAGCAGCTGGATAACCGGGCCCTCCTCCGGGGTTCGGTACTTC.

This clonotype was seen a handful of times. J is TRBJ1-1 and V is TRBV19, with 9 bases fitting TRBD1. The CDR3 length is 16 residues. J was trimmed by 4 bases and V by 3 bases; bases with no gene match: 9. Per germline, CDR1 LNHDA and CDR2 SQIVND (reference sequence). This CDR3 is CASSIGHRGRTTEAFF. The CDR3 nucleotides read TGTGCCAGTAGTATCGGCCACAGGGGGCGGACCACTGAAGCTTTCTTT.

This clonotype appeared many times. The CDR3 DNA reads as TGTGCCAGCATTACTTCGACAGGTACCTATGAGCAGTTCTTC. Its protein product is CASITSTGTYEQFF. The rearrangement links TRBV28 to TRBJ2-1; tentative D call: TRBD1 (6 bases). Looked up from germline, CDR1 is MDHEN and CDR2 is SYDVKM. The CDR3 runs to 14 residues. V was pared by 7 bases and J by 8 bases, with 18 bases between.

This clonotype has ten or more counts. The chain employs TRBV7-9 and TRBJ2-1, with 9 bases aligning to TRBD2. The germline CDR1 and CDR2 sequences are SEHNR and FQNEAQ (reference sequence). The CDR3 totals 15 residues. V lost 5 bases to trimming and J lost 5 bases; unmatched junction nucleotides: 7. This CDR3 reads CASSHSGRWDNEQFF. Written as DNA, the CDR3 is TGTGCCAGCAGCCATAGCGGGAGATGGGACAATGAGCAGTTCTTC.

With respect to this clonotype: At one boundary the junction diverges from the germline segment, which might be a read error. This chain joins TRBV9 and TRBJ2-5, with TRBD2 identical over 10 bases. The CDR3 runs 17 residues. Looked up from germline, CDR1 is SGDLS and CDR2 is YYNGEE. The DNA for the CDR3 is TGTTCCAGCAGCGTTGAGCGGGGGGGGACCCAAAATGAGACCCAGTACTTC. Protein product: CSSSVERGGTQNETQYF.

The chain is built from TRBV5-1 and TRBJ2-1, with 9 bases matching TRBD2. J was trimmed by 1 base and V by 0 bases; bases with no gene match: 5. This CDR3 has 17 amino acids. Germline CDR1 and CDR2: SGHRS and YFSETQ. The CDR3 bases are TGCGCCAGCAGCTTGGCGGCTAGCGGGGTGTCCTACAATGAGCAGTTCTTC. This gives the protein CASSLAASGVSYNEQFF. The full variable domain, its missing parts supplied by reference TRBV5-1 and TRBJ2-1, is KAGVTQTPRYLIKTRGQQVTLSCSPISGHRSVSWYQQTPGQGLQFLFEYFSETQRNKGNFPGRFSGRQFSNSRSEMNVSTLELGDSALYLCASSLAASGVSYNEQFFGPGTRLTVL.

Many counts were recorded for this clonotype. V usage is TRBV7-8 and J usage is TRBJ2-7; tentative D call: TRBD2 (6 bases). Germline-derived CDR1 and CDR2 are SGHVS and FQNEAQ. CDR3 size: 14 residues. The ends were cut back, 6 bases at V and 6 bases at J, with 18 bases in the middle. The CDR3 loop reads CASSLLGGVSEQYF. The DNA for the CDR3 is TGTGCCAGCAGTCTACTCGGGGGAGTAAGCGAGCAGTACTTC.

This clonotype was seen a few times. The CDR3 here is CASTRQGVGNTIYF. CDR3 nucleotides: TGTGCCAGCACGAGGCAGGGGGTCGGAAACACCATATATTTT. The rearrangement uses TRBV12-3 or TRBV12-4 and TRBJ1-3; 7 nucleotides align to TRBD1. V trimming: 7 bases; J trimming: 4 bases; junction bases outside the gene matches: 7. The CDR3 consists of 14 residues.

About this clonotype itself: A read error may be the cause here, since a much bigger clone is one base away. The chain uses TRBV9 and TRBJ2-7, with TRBD2 matching over 13 bases. The CDR3 runs 15 residues. Germline V gene lookup returns CDR1 SGDLS and CDR2 YYNGEE. The CDR3 region has the DNA TGTGTCAGCAGCCGGAGGACTAGCGGGAGCCACGAGCAGTACTTC. This gives the protein CVSSRRTSGSHEQYF.